This TCR beta chain was sequenced during a study of early T cells in non-severe SARS-CoV-2 infection. Study-level information: Chains stayed unpaired after sequencing of bulk RNA from unsorted whole blood.

TCRdb analysed the 5' RACE reads with MiXCR anew, one entry per CDR3 protein. Of about 59,000 distinct CDR3 sequences in the sample, more than 10% were seen once. From germline, CDR1 is DFQATT and CDR2 SNEGSKA (reference sequence). V lost 0 bases and J 2 bases, leaving 11 bases between the germline ends. The CDR3 is 15 residues long. This clonotype was picked up many times. The target antigen is unknown. Study observations and caveats: Clonotype matching in VDJdb favored anti-spike CD8 responses and did not capture private and CD4 specificities.

The sequenced sample was whole blood. V gene TRBV20-1 combines with J gene TRBJ2-1; D gene ambiguous. The receptor was derived from an adult who was a healthcare worker with PCR-confirmed SARS-CoV-2 infection or an uninfected control (not recorded which). CDR3 coding DNA: TGCAGTGCTAGAGATCGTCAGGTCACCTACAATGAGCAGTTCTTC. Its translation is CSARDRQVTYNEQFF.